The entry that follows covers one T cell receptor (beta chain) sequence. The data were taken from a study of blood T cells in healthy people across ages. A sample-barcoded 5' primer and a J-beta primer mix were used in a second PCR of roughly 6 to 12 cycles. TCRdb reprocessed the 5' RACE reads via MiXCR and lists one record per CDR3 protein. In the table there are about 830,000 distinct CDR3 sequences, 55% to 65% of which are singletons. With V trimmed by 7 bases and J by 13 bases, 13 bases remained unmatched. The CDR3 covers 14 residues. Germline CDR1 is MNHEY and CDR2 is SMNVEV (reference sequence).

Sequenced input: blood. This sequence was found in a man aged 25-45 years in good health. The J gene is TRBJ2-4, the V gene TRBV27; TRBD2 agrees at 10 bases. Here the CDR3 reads CASTKAGGYGEQYF. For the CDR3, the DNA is TGTGCCAGCACCAAAGCGGGGGGGTATGGGGAGCAGTACTTC.